The entry below describes one T cell receptor (beta chain). The source of the sample is a study of blood T cell repertoires in COVID-19. CDR1 is MGHDK, CDR2 SYGVNS, per germline. The CDR3 extends over 16 amino acids. Between the trimmed V and J ends, which lost 2 bases and 6 bases, there was a span of 18 bases. Some clones are missing from TCRdb's copy, which holds only in-frame ones; the method was immunoSEQ multiplex PCR. The table includes approximately 96,000 clones, roughly 90% detected once. V gene TRBV25-1 combines with J gene TRBJ2-3; a weak D match, TRBD2 (6 bases). Sequencing input: peripheral blood. The receptor's source is a human donor with COVID-19, enrolled during active disease. The donor label of this sample is uncertain. CDR3 DNA: TGTGCCAGCAGTGAAGGGTCGGGGCTTGGGGGGGATACGCAGTATTTT. Translated: CASSEGSGLGGDTQYF.